This T cell receptor (beta chain) came from a study of control samples from healthy donors and cancer patients. Clones were read by immunoSEQ multiplex PCR, and TCRdb kept only the in-frame ones, dropping some. Found here are 180,000 or so clones, roughly 91% of them singletons; the top ten hold 1.5%. This CDR3 has 14 amino acids. Germline CDR1 is MDHEN and CDR2 is SYDVKM. J gave up 5 bases and V 7 bases, and 9 bases lay outside the gene matches. The specimen sequenced was blood. V and J are TRBV28 and TRBJ2-5, with TRBD2 identical over 8 bases. This clonotype was obtained from a woman younger than 45 in good health. DNA for the CDR3: TGTGCCAGCAAGGGGCGGGGGGCTCGGGAGACCCAGTACTTC. Translation gives CASKGRGARETQYF.